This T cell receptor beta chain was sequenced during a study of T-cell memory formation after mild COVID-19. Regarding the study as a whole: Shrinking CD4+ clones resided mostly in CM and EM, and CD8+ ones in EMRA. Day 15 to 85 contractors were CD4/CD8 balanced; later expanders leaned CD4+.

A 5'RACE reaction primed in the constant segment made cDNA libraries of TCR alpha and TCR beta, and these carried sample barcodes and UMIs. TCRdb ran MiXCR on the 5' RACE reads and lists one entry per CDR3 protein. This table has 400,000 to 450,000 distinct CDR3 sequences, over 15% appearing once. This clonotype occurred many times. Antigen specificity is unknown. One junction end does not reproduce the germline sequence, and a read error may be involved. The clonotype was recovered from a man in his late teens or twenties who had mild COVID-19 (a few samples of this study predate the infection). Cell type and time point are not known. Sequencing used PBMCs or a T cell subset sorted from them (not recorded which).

DNA of the CDR3: TGTGCCAGCAGCCAAGATCTGGGCGGGGAGCTGTTTTTT. It translates to CASSQDLGGELFF. J is TRBJ2-2 and V is TRBV4-3; D remains ambiguous. The CDR3 has 13 amino acids. Germline V gene sequence: CDR1 LGHNA, CDR2 YSLEER.